These T cell receptor beta chains were read from a single sample in a study of a mutant IDH1 vaccine in newly diagnosed glioma. These receptors have no identified antigens. Libraries were prepared by immunoSEQ multiplex PCR; TCRdb keeps only in-frame clonotypes and omits some of them. The sample yields more than 25,000 clones, 60% to 85% seen once. This sample comprised PBMCs, obtained from a glioma patient whose treatment included an IDH1 peptide vaccine. The receptors were sampled from a woman aged 25 to 45 with glioma. Some clones in this sample may be carry-over from other donors' samples. Both conserved end residues are part of each CDR3. The order of the fields is CDR3 length, D gene, J gene, V gene, clone size, CDR3 protein, CDR3 DNA. The D gene is left open where the match is weak. For some rows the clone size is stated as once, few or many, or as a class when expanded; others skip it.

16,TRBD1,TRBJ2-3,TRBV11-3,.,CASSGRTGGLTDTQYF,TGTGCCAGCAGCGGACGGACAGGGGGACTAACAGATACGCAGTATTTT
15,TRBD2,TRBJ2-7,TRBV10-2,.,CASSALAGGYHEQYF,TGCGCCAGCAGTGCCCTAGCGGGAGGCTACCACGAGCAGTACTTC
13,.,TRBJ2-3,TRBV7-3,.,CASSSLGSDTQYF,TGTGCCAGCAGCTCCCTAGGGTCAGATACGCAGTATTTT
14,TRBD1,TRBJ1-4,TRBV18,.,CASSTDRADEKLFF,TGTGCCAGCTCAACGGACAGGGCGGATGAAAAACTGTTTTTT
13,TRBD2,TRBJ2-3,TRBV10-1,.,CASSESGSGTQYF,TGCGCCAGCAGTGAGAGCGGGAGTGGTACGCAGTATTTT
12,.,TRBJ1-1,TRBV19,.,CASKVQNTEAFF,TGTGCCAGTAAGGTCCAGAACACTGAAGCTTTCTTT
14,.,TRBJ1-5,TRBV28,.,CASTRWLSNQPQHF,TGTGCCAGCACCCGGTGGCTTAGCAATCAGCCCCAGCATTTT
10,.,TRBJ2-7,TRBV29-1,once,CSVDSGEQYF,TGCAGCGTCGACAGTGGCGAGCAGTACTTC
12,TRBD1,TRBJ1-2,TRBV7-2,.,CASSLGQGSYTF,TGTGCCAGCAGCCTAGGACAGGGGAGCTACACCTTC
14,.,TRBJ2-7,TRBV11-3,.,CASSHRGTLREQYF,TGTGCCAGCAGCCACCGGGGAACCCTACGAGAGCAGTACTTC
15,.,TRBJ1-2,TRBV4-1,few,CASSQDRKGSEGYTF,TGCGCCAGCAGCCAAGACCGGAAGGGGAGTGAGGGCTACACCTTC
13,.,TRBJ2-5,TRBV6-5,.,CASSYGPWETQYF,TGTGCCAGCAGTTACGGCCCTTGGGAGACCCAGTACTTC
14,TRBD2,TRBJ2-7,TRBV29-1,.,CSVELAGGTYEQYF,TGCAGCGTTGAACTAGCGGGAGGAACCTACGAGCAGTACTTC
14,.,TRBJ2-3,TRBV6-5,.,CASSPQRGTDTQYF,TGTGCCAGCAGTCCACAGCGGGGCACAGATACGCAGTATTTT
13,.,TRBJ1-1,TRBV9,few,CASSVAPDTEAFF,TGTGCCAGCAGCGTAGCTCCCGACACTGAAGCTTTCTTT
16,.,TRBJ2-2,TRBV5-6,.,CASSLASPLNTGELFF,TGTGCCAGCAGCTTGGCTAGCCCACTGAACACCGGGGAGCTGTTTTTT
16,.,TRBJ2-7,TRBV30,.,CAWSVRARGADYEQYF,TGTGCCTGGAGTGTAAGAGCCAGGGGAGCAGACTACGAGCAGTACTTC
13,.,TRBJ1-2,TRBV10-2,.,CASRDINGDGYTF,TGCGCCAGCAGGGATATTAATGGGGATGGCTACACCTTC
17,TRBD1,TRBJ2-2,TRBV6-1,.,CASSGTGGGFRVGELFF,TGTGCCAGCAGTGGGACAGGGGGCGGCTTTCGGGTCGGGGAGCTGTTTTTT
13,.,TRBJ2-7,TRBV5-6,.,CASSAYPGTEQYF,TGTGCCAGCAGCGCTTACCCAGGGACCGAGCAGTACTTC
14,.,TRBJ1-5,TRBV19,few,CASSQGYGNQPQHF,TGTGCCAGTAGTCAGGGGTATGGCAATCAGCCCCAGCATTTT
14,TRBD1,TRBJ1-4,TRBV18,.,CASSWGQPNEKLFF,TGTGCCAGCTCATGGGGACAGCCTAATGAAAAACTGTTTTTT
18,TRBD2,TRBJ2-5,TRBV11-2,.,CASSRASRLAVLQETQYF,TGTGCCAGCAGCCGTGCGTCGAGACTAGCTGTGCTCCAAGAGACCCAGTACTTC
16,.,TRBJ1-1,TRBV7-9,few,CASSLGRDSANTEAFF,TGTGCCAGCAGCTTAGGGAGGGACTCCGCGAACACTGAAGCTTTCTTT
15,TRBD1,TRBJ1-2,TRBV2,.,CASSAPQGQGDGYTF,TGTGCCAGCAGTGCCCCACAGGGTCAGGGGGATGGCTACACCTTC
13,.,TRBJ2-7,TRBV27,.,CASSSGPVYEQYF,TGTGCCAGCAGTTCAGGGCCAGTCTACGAGCAGTACTTC
19,.,TRBJ2-2,TRBV7-9,.,CASSLTSSGGQTNTGELFF,TGTGCCAGCAGCTTAACAAGTAGCGGAGGACAGACAAACACCGGGGAGCTGTTTTTT
15,TRBD2,TRBJ2-1,TRBV12-5,.,CASGLGSGRQNEQFF,TGTGCTAGTGGTTTGGGTAGCGGGAGGCAGAATGAGCAGTTCTTC
15,TRBD1,TRBJ1-2,TRBV5-4,.,CASSFGDRGLGGYTF,TGTGCCAGCAGCTTCGGGGACAGGGGACTGGGTGGCTACACCTTC
13,.,TRBJ2-3,TRBV5-1,.,CASSDPGTDTQYF,TGCGCCAGCAGCGATCCGGGCACAGATACGCAGTATTTT
15,.,TRBJ2-2,TRBV30,.,CAWSGAVFNTGELFF,TGTGCCTGGAGTGGAGCGGTCTTTAACACCGGGGAGCTGTTTTTT
16,TRBD2,TRBJ2-3,TRBV9,.,CASSGSGRRATDTQYF,TGTGCCAGCAGCGGCAGCGGGAGGAGGGCGACAGATACGCAGTATTTT
14,.,TRBJ1-2,TRBV10-2,.,CASSENRGPDGYTF,TGCGCCAGCAGTGAAAACCGGGGACCGGATGGCTACACCTTC
14,TRBD2,TRBJ2-7,TRBV5-1,.,CASTTSGSSLEQYF,TGCGCCAGCACTACTAGCGGGAGCTCCCTCGAGCAGTACTTC
13,TRBD1,TRBJ1-1,TRBV6-6,.,CAGDRGRNTEAFF,TGTGCCGGGGACAGGGGAAGGAACACTGAAGCTTTCTTT
14,.,TRBJ2-6,TRBV5-6,.,CASSTISGANVLTF,TGTGCCAGCAGCACTATCTCTGGGGCCAACGTCCTGACTTTC
15,TRBD1,TRBJ1-4,TRBV5-4,.,CASSSQGAWNEKLFF,TGTGCCAGCAGTTCCCAGGGGGCCTGGAATGAAAAACTGTTTTTT
13,.,TRBJ2-7,TRBV6-1,.,CASSEPGPYEQYF,TGTGCCAGCAGTGAACCAGGCCCCTACGAGCAGTACTTC
15,.,TRBJ2-6,TRBV18,.,CASSPTMTGANVLTF,TGTGCCAGCTCACCAACGATGACTGGGGCCAACGTCCTGACTTTC
16,TRBD2,TRBJ2-2,TRBV7-9,.,CASSPMGGPNTGELFF,TGTGCCAGCAGCCCCATGGGAGGGCCGAACACCGGGGAGCTGTTTTTT
14,.,TRBJ1-4,TRBV7-8,.,CASSPEIPNEKLFF,TGTGCCAGCAGCCCGGAAATACCCAATGAAAAACTGTTTTTT
14,.,TRBJ1-1,TRBV6-1,.,CASRMGNRNTEAFF,TGTGCCAGCAGGATGGGAAACCGAAACACTGAAGCTTTCTTT
15,.,TRBJ2-3,TRBV30,.,CAWSDGARRTDTQYF,TGTGCCTGGAGTGACGGGGCGAGACGCACAGATACGCAGTATTTT
14,TRBD1,TRBJ2-5,TRBV29-1,few,CSVDNRQGMETQYF,TGCAGCGTGGATAACCGACAGGGAATGGAGACCCAGTACTTC
14,.,TRBJ1-2,TRBV25-1,.,CASSESGPSYGYTF,TGTGCCAGCAGTGAATCGGGCCCCAGCTATGGCTACACCTTC
16,TRBD1,TRBJ2-7,TRBV28,few,CASRKAGTGYPYEQYF,TGTGCCAGCAGAAAGGCCGGGACAGGGTACCCCTACGAGCAGTACTTC